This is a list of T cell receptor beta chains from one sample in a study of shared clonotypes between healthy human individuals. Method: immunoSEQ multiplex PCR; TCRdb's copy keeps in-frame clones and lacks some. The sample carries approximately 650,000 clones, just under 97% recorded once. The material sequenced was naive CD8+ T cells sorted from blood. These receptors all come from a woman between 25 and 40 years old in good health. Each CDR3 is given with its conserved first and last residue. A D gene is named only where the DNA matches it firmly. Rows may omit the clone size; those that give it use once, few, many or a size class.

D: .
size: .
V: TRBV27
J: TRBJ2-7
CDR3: CASSLGSESVYEQYF
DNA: TGTGCCAGCAGTTTAGGCAGCGAGAGCGTCTACGAGCAGTACTTC

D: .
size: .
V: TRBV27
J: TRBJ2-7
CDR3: CASSSRGAGYEQYF
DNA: TGTGCCAGCAGTTCGAGGGGCGCTGGGTACGAGCAGTACTTC

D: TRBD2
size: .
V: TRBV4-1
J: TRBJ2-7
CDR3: CASSQEPSGTYEQYF
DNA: TGCGCCAGCAGCCAAGAACCTAGCGGGACCTACGAGCAGTACTTC

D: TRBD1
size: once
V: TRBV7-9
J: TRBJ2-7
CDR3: CASSSWDRGSEQYF
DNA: TGTGCCAGCAGCTCTTGGGACAGGGGTTCAGAGCAGTACTTC

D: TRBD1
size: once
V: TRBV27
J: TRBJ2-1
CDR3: CASSLQGAGQSEQFF
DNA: TGTGCCAGCAGTTTACAGGGGGCCGGACAGAGTGAGCAGTTCTTC

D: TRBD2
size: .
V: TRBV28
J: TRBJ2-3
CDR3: CASSSADTSGRTVTDTQYF
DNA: TGTGCCAGCAGTTCAGCAGACACTAGCGGGAGGACGGTCACAGATACGCAGTATTTT

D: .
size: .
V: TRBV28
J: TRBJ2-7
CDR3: CASSLMTGEGFYEQYF
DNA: TGTGCCAGCAGCCTTATGACAGGGGAGGGTTTCTACGAGCAGTACTTC

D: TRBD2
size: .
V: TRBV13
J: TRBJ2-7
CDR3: CASSPRASGRNEQYF
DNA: TGTGCCAGCAGCCCCCGTGCGAGCGGGAGAAACGAGCAGTACTTC

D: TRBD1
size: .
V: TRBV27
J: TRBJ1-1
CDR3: CASSTTGGGTEAFF
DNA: TGTGCCAGCAGTACGACAGGGGGCGGCACTGAAGCTTTCTTT

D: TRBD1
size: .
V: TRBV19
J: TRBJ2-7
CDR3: CASSIALLGGQGWSYEQYF
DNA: TGTGCCAGTAGTATAGCCCTTCTGGGGGGACAGGGATGGTCCTACGAGCAGTACTTC

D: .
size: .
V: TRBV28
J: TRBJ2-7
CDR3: CASSLENSYEQYF
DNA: TGTGCCAGCAGTTTAGAGAACTCCTACGAGCAGTACTTC

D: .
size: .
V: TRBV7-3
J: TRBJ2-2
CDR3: CASSLMDTGELFF
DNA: TGTGCCAGCAGCTTAATGGACACCGGGGAGCTGTTTTTT

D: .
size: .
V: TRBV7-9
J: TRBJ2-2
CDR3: CASSLRAGELFF
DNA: TGTGCCAGCAGCTTAAGAGCCGGGGAGCTGTTTTTT

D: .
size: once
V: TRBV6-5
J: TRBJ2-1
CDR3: CASNSGSEAYNEQFF
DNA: TGTGCCAGCAACTCGGGGAGTGAAGCCTACAATGAGCAGTTCTTC

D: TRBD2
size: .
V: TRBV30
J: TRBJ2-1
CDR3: CATETSGKYNEQFF
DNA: TGTGCCACCGAAACTAGCGGGAAGTACAATGAGCAGTTCTTC

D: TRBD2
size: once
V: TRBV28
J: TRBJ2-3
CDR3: CASRARAGGSTDTQYF
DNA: TGTGCCAGCAGGGCGAGAGCGGGGGGGAGCACAGATACGCAGTATTTT

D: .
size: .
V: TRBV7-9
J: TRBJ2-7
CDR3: CASSFGRGPSYEQYF
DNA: TGTGCCAGCAGCTTTGGGAGGGGGCCTTCCTACGAGCAGTACTTC

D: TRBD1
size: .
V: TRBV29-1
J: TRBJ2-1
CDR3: CSVRQGRLGSNEQFF
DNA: TGCAGCGTGAGACAGGGTAGACTGGGGAGCAATGAGCAGTTCTTC

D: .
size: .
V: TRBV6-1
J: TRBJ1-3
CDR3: CASSDRLSGNTIYF
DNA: TGTGCCAGCAGTGACCGCTTAAGCGGAAACACCATATATTTT

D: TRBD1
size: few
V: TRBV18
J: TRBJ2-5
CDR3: CASSPPDRVRETQYF
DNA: TGTGCCAGCTCACCTCCGGACAGGGTGAGGGAGACCCAGTACTTC

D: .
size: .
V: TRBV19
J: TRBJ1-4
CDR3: CASSSPWAGFDEKLFF
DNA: TGTGCCAGTAGTTCTCCCTGGGCGGGGTTTGATGAAAAACTGTTTTTT

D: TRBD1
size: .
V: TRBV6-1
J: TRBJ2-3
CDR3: CASSSGGTDTQYF
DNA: TGTGCCAGCAGTTCAGGGGGTACAGATACGCAGTATTTT

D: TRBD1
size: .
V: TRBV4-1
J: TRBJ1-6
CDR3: CASSLTGTGDSPLHF
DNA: TGCGCCAGCAGCCTTACCGGGACAGGGGATTCACCCCTCCACTTT

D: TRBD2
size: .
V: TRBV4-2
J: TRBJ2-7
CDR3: CASSQELGLAQSQYF
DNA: TGTGCCAGCAGCCAAGAGCTGGGACTAGCGCAGTCACAGTACTTC